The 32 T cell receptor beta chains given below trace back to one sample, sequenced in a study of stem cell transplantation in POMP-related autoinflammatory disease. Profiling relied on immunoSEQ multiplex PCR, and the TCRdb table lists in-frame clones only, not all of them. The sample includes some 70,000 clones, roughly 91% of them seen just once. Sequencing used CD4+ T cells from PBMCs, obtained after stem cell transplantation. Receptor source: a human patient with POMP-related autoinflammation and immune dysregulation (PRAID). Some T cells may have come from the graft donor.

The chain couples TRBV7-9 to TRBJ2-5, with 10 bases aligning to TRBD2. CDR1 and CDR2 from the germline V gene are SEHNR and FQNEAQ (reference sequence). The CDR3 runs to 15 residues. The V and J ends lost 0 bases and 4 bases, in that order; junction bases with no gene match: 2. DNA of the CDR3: TGTGCCAGCAGCTTAGCCCTAGCGGGAGTAGAGACCCAGTACTTC. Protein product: CASSLALAGVETQYF.

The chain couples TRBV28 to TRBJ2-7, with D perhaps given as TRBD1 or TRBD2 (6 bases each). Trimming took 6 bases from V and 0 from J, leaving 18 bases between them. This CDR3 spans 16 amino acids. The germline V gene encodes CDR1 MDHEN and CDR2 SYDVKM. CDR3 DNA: TGTGCCAGCAGGGCGGCGGGACAAAGGAGCTCCTACGAGCAGTACTTC. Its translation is CASRAAGQRSSYEQYF.

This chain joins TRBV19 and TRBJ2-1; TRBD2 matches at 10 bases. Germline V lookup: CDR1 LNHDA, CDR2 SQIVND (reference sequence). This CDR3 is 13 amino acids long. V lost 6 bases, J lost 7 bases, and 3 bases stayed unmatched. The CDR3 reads CASRTSGINEQFF. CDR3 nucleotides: TGTGCCAGTAGAACTAGCGGGATAAATGAGCAGTTCTTC.

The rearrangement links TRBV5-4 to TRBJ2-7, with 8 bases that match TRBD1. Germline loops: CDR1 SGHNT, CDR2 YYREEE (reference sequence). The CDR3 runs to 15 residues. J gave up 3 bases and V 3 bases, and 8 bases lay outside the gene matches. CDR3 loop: CASSSATGVGYEQYF. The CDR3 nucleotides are TGTGCCAGCAGCTCGGCGACAGGGGTAGGCTACGAGCAGTACTTC.

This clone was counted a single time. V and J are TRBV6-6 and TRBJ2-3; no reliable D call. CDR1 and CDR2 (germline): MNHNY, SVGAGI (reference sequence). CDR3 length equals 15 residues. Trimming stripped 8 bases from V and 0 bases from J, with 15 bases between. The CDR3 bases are TGTGCCAGCGCGAGCGTATCCACTAGCACAGATACGCAGTATTTT. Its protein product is CASASVSTSTDTQYF.

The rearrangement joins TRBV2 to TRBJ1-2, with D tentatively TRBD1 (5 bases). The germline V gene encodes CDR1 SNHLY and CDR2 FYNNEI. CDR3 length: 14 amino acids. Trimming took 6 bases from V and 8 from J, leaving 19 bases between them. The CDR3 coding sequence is TGTGCCAGCAGGCTACAGGCATCCGGTGACGGCTACACCTTC. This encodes CASRLQASGDGYTF.

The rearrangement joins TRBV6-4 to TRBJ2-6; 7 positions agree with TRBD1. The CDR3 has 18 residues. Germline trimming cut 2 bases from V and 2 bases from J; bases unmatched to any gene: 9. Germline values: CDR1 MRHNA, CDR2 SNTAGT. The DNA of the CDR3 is TGTGCCAGCAGTGACAGGTTCGAGGGGGCTCCTGGGGCCAACGTCCTGACTTTC. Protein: CASSDRFEGAPGANVLTF.

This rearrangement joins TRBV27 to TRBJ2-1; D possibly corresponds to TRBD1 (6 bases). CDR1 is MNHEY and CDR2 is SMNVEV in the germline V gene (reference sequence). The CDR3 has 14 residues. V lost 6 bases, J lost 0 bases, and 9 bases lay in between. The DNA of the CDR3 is TGTGCCAGCAGCCAGGGGAGCTCCTACAATGAGCAGTTCTTC. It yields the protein CASSQGSSYNEQFF.

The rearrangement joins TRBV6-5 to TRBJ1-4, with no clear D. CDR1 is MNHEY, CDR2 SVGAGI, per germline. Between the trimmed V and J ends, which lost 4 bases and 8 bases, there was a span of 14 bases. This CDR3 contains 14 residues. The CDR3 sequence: CASSFGPPGEKLFF. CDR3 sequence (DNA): TGTGCCAGCAGTTTCGGACCCCCCGGAGAAAAACTGTTTTTT.

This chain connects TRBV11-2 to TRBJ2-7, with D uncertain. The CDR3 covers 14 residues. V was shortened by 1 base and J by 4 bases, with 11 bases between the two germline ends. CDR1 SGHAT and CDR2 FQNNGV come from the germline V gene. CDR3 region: CASSLVAGAYEQYV. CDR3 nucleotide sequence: TGTGCCAGCAGCTTAGTGGCAGGCGCATACGAGCAGTACGTC.

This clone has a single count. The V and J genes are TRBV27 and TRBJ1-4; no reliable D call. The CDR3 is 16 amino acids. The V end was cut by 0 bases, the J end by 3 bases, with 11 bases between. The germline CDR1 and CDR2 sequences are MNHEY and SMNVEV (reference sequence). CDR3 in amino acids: CASSLSIGLSNEKLFF. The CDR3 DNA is TGTGCCAGCAGTTTATCGATCGGGCTATCTAATGAAAAACTGTTTTTT.

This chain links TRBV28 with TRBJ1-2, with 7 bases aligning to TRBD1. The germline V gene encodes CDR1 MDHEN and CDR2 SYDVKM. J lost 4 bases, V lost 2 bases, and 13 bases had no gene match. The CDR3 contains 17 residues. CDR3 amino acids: CASSLLHLGQVLYGYTF. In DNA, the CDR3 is TGTGCCAGCAGTTTACTACATCTCGGACAGGTCCTCTATGGCTACACCTTC.

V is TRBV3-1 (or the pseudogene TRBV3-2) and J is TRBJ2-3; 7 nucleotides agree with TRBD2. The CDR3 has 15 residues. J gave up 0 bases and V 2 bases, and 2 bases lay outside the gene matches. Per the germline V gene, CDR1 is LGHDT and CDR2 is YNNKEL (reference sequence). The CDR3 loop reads CASSQLAASTDTQYF. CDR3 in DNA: TGTGCCAGCAGCCAACTAGCGGCTAGCACAGATACGCAGTATTTT.

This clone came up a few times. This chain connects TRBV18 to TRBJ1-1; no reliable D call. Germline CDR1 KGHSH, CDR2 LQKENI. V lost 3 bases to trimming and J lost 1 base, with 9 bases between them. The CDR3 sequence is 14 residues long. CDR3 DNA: TGTGCCAGCTCACCGGAAGTGGAGAACACTGAAGCTTTCTTT. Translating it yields CASSPEVENTEAFF.

The CDR3 loop is CAWKPTNEKLFF. CDR3 coding DNA: TGTGCCTGGAAACCAACTAATGAAAAACTGTTTTTT. V is TRBV30 and J is TRBJ1-4; D is unclear. Germline assignment: CDR1 GTSNPN and CDR2 SVGIG (reference sequence). The CDR3 covers 12 residues. V lost 4 bases and J lost 0, with 3 bases in between.

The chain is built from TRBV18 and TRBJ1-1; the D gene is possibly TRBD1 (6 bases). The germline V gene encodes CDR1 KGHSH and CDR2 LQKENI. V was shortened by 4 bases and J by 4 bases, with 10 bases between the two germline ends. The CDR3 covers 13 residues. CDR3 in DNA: TGTGCCAGCTCACGACAGGAGGGCACTGAAGCTTTCTTT. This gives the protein CASSRQEGTEAFF.

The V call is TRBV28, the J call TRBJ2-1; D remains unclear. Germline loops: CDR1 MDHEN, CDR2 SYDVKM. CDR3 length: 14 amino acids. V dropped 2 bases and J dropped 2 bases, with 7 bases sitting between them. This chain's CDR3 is CASSLGVPYNEQFF. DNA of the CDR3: TGTGCCAGCAGTTTAGGCGTCCCCTACAATGAGCAGTTCTTC.

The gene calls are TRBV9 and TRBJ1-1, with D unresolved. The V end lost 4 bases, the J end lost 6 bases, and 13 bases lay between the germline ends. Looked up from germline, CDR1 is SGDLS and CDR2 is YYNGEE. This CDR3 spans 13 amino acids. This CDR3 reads CASSPEWAPEAFF. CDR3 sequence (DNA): TGTGCCAGCAGCCCGGAGTGGGCTCCTGAAGCTTTCTTT.

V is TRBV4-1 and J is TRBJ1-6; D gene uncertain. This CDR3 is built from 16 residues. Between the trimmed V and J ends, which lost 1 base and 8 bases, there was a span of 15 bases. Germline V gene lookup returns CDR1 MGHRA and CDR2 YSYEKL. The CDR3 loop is CASSQGTGRWDSPLHF. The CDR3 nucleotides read TGCGCCAGCAGCCAAGGCACTGGAAGATGGGATTCACCCCTCCACTTT.

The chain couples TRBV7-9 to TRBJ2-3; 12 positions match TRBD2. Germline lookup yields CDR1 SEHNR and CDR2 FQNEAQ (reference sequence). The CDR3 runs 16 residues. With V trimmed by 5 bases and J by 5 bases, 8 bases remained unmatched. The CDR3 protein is CASSLPTSGGLDTQYF. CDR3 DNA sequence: TGTGCCAGCAGCCTACCGACTAGCGGGGGCTTAGATACGCAGTATTTT.

The CDR3 region has the DNA TGTGCCAGCTCCTTCGGGGCGTCCTACGAGCAGTACGTC. It specifies CASSFGASYEQYV. The V call is TRBV14, the J call TRBJ2-7; D may correspond to TRBD1 or TRBD2 (5 bases each). CDR1 and CDR2 (germline): SGHDN, FVKESK. The CDR3 has 13 residues. Trimming removed 8 bases from V and 1 base from J, with 12 bases in between.

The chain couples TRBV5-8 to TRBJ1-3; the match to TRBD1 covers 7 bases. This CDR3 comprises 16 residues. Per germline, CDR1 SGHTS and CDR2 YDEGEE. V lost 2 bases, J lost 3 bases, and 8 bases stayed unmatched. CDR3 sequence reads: CASSLEGQVFGNTIYF. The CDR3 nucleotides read TGTGCCAGCAGCTTAGAAGGACAGGTTTTTGGAAACACCATATATTTT. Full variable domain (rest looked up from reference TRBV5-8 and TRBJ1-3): EAGVTQSPTHLIKTRGQQATLRCSPISGHTSVYWYQQALGLGLQFLLWYDEGEERNRGNFPPRFSGRQFPNYSSELNVNALELEDSALYLCASSLEGQVFGNTIYFGEGSWLTVV.

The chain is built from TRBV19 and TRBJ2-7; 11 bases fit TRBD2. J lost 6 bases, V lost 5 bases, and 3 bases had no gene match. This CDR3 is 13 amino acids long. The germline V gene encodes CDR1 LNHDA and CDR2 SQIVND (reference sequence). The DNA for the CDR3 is TGTGCCAGTAGTTTTCTAGCGGGAGGCGAGCAGTACTTC. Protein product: CASSFLAGGEQYF.

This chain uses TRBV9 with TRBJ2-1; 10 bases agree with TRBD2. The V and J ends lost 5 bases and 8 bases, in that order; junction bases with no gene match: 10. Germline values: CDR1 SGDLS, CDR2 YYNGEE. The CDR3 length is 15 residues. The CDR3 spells CASSGSGRWFHEQFF. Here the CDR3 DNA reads TGTGCCAGCAGTGGTAGCGGGAGGTGGTTCCATGAGCAGTTCTTC.

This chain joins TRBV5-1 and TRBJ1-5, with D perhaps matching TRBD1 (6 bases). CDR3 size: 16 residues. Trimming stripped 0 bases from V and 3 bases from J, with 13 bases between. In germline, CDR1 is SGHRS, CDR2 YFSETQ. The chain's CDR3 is CASSLEGGVSNQPQHF. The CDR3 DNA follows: TGCGCCAGCAGCTTGGAAGGGGGAGTTTCCAATCAGCCCCAGCATTTT.

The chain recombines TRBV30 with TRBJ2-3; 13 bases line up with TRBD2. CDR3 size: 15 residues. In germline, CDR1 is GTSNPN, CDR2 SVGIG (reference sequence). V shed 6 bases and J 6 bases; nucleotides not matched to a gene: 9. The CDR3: CACELAGGPHDTQYF. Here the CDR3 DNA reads TGTGCCTGCGAACTAGCGGGAGGGCCGCATGATACGCAGTATTTT.

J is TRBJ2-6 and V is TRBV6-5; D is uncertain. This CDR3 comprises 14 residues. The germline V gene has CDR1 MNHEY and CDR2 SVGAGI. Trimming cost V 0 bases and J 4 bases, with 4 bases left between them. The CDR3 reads CASSYSGGANVLTF. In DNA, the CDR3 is TGTGCCAGCAGTTACTCGGGGGGGGCCAACGTCCTGACTTTC.

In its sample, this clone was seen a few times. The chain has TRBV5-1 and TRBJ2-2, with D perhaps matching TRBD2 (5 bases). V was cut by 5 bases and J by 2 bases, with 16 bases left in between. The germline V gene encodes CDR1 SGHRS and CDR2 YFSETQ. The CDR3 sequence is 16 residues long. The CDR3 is CASSSMDLDNTGELFF. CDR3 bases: TGCGCCAGCAGTAGTATGGACTTAGACAACACCGGGGAGCTGTTTTTT.

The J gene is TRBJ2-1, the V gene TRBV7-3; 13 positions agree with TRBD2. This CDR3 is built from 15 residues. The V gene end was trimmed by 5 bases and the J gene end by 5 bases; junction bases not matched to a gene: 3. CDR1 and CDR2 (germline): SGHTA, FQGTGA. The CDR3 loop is CASSHTSGRDNEQFF. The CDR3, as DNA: TGTGCCAGCAGCCACACTAGCGGGAGGGACAATGAGCAGTTCTTC.

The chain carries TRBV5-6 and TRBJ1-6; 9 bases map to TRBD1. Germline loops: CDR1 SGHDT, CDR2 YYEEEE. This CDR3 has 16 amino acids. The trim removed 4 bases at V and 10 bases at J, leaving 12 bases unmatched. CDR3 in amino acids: CASSQTNRGLGSPLHF. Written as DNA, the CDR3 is TGTGCCAGCAGCCAAACCAACAGGGGGCTTGGATCACCCCTCCACTTT.

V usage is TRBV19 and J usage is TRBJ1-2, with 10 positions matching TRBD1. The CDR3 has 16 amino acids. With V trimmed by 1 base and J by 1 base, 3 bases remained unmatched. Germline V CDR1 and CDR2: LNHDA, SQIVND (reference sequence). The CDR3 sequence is CASSIARTGGNYGYTF. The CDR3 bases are TGTGCCAGTAGTATAGCCCGGACAGGGGGTAACTATGGCTACACCTTC.

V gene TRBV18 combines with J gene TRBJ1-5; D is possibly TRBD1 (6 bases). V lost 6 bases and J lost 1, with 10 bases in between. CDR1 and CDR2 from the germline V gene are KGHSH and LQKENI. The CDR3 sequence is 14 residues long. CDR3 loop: CASSQDRSNQPQHF. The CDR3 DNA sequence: TGTGCCAGCTCGCAAGACAGGAGCAATCAGCCCCAGCATTTT.